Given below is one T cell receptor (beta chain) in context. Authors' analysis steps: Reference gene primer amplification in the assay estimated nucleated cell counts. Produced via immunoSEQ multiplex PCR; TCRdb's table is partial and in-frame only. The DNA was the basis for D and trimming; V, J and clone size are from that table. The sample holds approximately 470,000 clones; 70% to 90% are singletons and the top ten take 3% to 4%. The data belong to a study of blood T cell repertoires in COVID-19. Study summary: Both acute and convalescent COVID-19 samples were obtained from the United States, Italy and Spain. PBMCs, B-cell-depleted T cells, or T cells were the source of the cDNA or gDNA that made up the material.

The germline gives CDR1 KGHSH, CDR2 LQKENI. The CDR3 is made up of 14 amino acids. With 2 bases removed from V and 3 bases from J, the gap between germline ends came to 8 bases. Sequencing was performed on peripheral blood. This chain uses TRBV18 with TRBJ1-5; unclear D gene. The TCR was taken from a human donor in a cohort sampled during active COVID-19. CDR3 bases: TGTGCCAGCTCACCAGCGGGTAACAATCAGCCCCAGCATTTT. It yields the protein CASSPAGNNQPQHF.